These 24 T cell receptor beta chains share one sample of origin, sequenced in a study of shared clonotypes between healthy human individuals (dated by TCRdb to 2019 to 2021). CD8 naive samples were CD45RO-negative cells positively selected for CCR7, giving a CD45RA+CCR7+ population that excluded TemRA cells. The library relied on the immunoSEQ multiplex PCR assay. TCRdb mirrors the immuneACCESS table, restricted to in-frame sequences. Some clones are absent from its copies; in checked studies, under half trace to an unresolved V gene, and the reason for the others is unknown. The sample data list a few hundred thousand clones, and just under 97% of these were observed just once. The ten biggest clones cover roughly 0.1% of the sample. The source material was naive CD8+ T cells sorted from blood. What this sample's cell subset or site label stands for: CD45RA+CCR7+. The receptors were sampled from a woman between 25 and 40 years old in good health.

The chain links TRBV25-1 to TRBJ2-1; 7 nucleotides match TRBD1. CDR1 and CDR2 (germline): MGHDK, SYGVNS. This CDR3 spans 14 amino acids. V trimming: 6 bases; J trimming: 0 bases; junction bases outside the gene matches: 2. In nucleotides, the CDR3 is TGTGCCAGCAGGACAGGGAACTCCTACAATGAGCAGTTCTTC. This gives the protein CASRTGNSYNEQFF. Full variable domain (remainder filled in from reference TRBV25-1 and TRBJ2-1): EADIYQTPRYLVIGTGKKITLECSQTMGHDKMYWYQQDPGMELHLIHYSYGVNSTEKGDLSSESTVSRIRTEHFPLTLESARPSHTSQYLCASRTGNSYNEQFFGPGTRLTVL.

This sequence joins TRBV10-2 and TRBJ2-5; a weak D match, TRBD1 (5 bases). This CDR3 comprises 14 residues. The germline V gene has CDR1 WSHSY and CDR2 SAAADI. V was clipped by 4 bases and J by 0 bases, with 9 bases between them. The CDR3 nucleotides are TGCGCCAGCAGTGGACAGCTGTACCAAGAGACCCAGTACTTC. It translates to CASSGQLYQETQYF.

The rearrangement links TRBV9 to TRBJ1-6; D is perhaps TRBD1 (6 bases). The CDR3 is 15 residues long. V was shortened by 1 base and J by 9 bases, with 14 bases between the two germline ends. Germline V gives CDR1 SGDLS, CDR2 YYNGEE. CDR3 in DNA: TGTGCCAGCAGCGTACAGGGGAGCTTCGCTTCACCCCTCCACTTT. As protein: CASSVQGSFASPLHF. The full variable domain, completed using reference TRBV9 and TRBJ1-6, is DSGVTQTPKHLITATGQRVTLRCSPRSGDLSVYWYQQSLDQGLQFLIQYYNGEERAKGNILERFSAQQFPDLHSELNLSSLELGDSALYFCASSVQGSFASPLHFGNGTRLTVT.

A single count supports this clone. The V call is TRBV2, the J call TRBJ2-5; 8 bases map to TRBD2. CDR3 length equals 15 residues. CDR1 SNHLY and CDR2 FYNNEI come from the germline V gene. Germline trimming cut 6 bases from V and 1 base from J; bases unmatched to any gene: 7. The CDR3 sequence is CASSPGLALQETQYF. The CDR3 nucleotides are TGTGCCAGCAGCCCAGGACTAGCCCTCCAAGAGACCCAGTACTTC.

Written as DNA, the CDR3 is TGTGCCAGCAGTTTCTTTTTGAGTAGCCCCTACAATGAGCAGTTCTTC. Its protein product is CASSFFLSSPYNEQFF. The chain recombines TRBV28 with TRBJ2-1; D is unresolved. The V and J ends lost 3 bases and 2 bases respectively, with 14 bases between them. CDR3 length equals 16 residues. Per germline, CDR1 MDHEN and CDR2 SYDVKM.

The J gene is TRBJ1-5, the V gene TRBV5-1, with D maybe TRBD1 (5 bases). V was clipped by 0 bases and J by 6 bases, with 7 bases between them. Germline values: CDR1 SGHRS, CDR2 YFSETQ. The CDR3 runs to 13 residues. The CDR3 DNA reads TGCGCCAGCAGCTTGGTTCAGGGTCAGCCCCAGCATTTT. Translation gives CASSLVQGQPQHF.

The chain is built from TRBV6-5 and TRBJ2-5, with 7 positions matching TRBD1. Judging by the DNA end, TRBJ2-7 fits better; the J call may be wrong. Germline V CDR1 and CDR2: MNHEY, SVGAGI. The CDR3 is 15 amino acids. In DNA form, the CDR3 reads TGTGCCAGCAGTGGCGACAGGGTTCGCTCCTACGAGCAGTACTTC. Protein sequence: CASSGDRVRSYEQYF.

This sequence joins TRBV5-1 and TRBJ2-2, with TRBD2 matching 13 bases. Germline trimming cut 3 bases from V and 6 bases from J; bases unmatched to any gene: 2. CDR3 length: 15 amino acids. Germline lookup yields CDR1 SGHRS and CDR2 YFSETQ. The CDR3, as DNA: TGCGCCAGCAGCTCACTAGCGGGAGGGCCCGGGGAGCTGTTTTTT. It codes for CASSSLAGGPGELFF.

Turning to this clone: Other DNA sequences in the same sample also yield this CDR3. The gene calls are TRBV28 and TRBJ2-7; 10 bases line up with TRBD2. Unmatched junction bases numbered 6, after V lost 8 bases and J lost 2 bases. CDR3 length: 14 amino acids. CDR1 and CDR2 from the germline V gene are MDHEN and SYDVKM. CDR3: CASSLAGGTYEQYF. In nucleotides, the CDR3 is TGTGCCAGCTCCTTAGCGGGAGGAACCTACGAGCAGTACTTC.

This chain connects TRBV7-9 to TRBJ1-1; 11 nucleotides line up with TRBD1. This CDR3 is built from 14 residues. Per the germline V gene, CDR1 is SEHNR and CDR2 is FQNEAQ (reference sequence). Trimming removed 5 bases from V and 6 bases from J; junction bases left unmatched: 5. CDR3 DNA: TGTGCCAGCAGCATCGGACAGGGGGCGGCTGAAGCTTTCTTT. This encodes CASSIGQGAAEAFF.

The rearrangement uses TRBV5-6 and TRBJ1-1; unclear D gene. V was pared by 0 bases and J by 1 base, with 7 bases between. This CDR3 has 14 amino acids. Germline CDR1 is SGHDT and CDR2 is YYEEEE. The CDR3 nucleotides read TGTGCCAGCAGCTTGGAGGGCAGGAACACTGAAGCTTTCTTT. Amino acids: CASSLEGRNTEAFF.

This clone was detected only a few times. V gene TRBV2 combines with J gene TRBJ1-2; D is unresolved. The CDR3 loop spans 13 amino acids. The V end was cut by 3 bases, the J end by 8 bases, with 13 bases between. CDR1 and CDR2 from the germline V gene are SNHLY and FYNNEI. The CDR3 sequence: CASSDSSFLGYTF. The CDR3 nucleotides are TGTGCCAGCAGTGATTCCTCTTTCCTCGGCTACACCTTC.

The genes are TRBV7-9 and TRBJ1-1; no clear D gene. The CDR3 has 15 amino acids. The germline CDR1 and CDR2 sequences are SEHNR and FQNEAQ (reference sequence). With 4 bases removed from V and 0 bases from J, the gap between germline ends came to 12 bases. CDR3 sequence (DNA): TGTGCCAGCAGCTCGACCACCGGGGTGAACACTGAAGCTTTCTTT. Residues: CASSSTTGVNTEAFF.

The CDR3 loop reads CANDYGYTF. In nucleotides, the CDR3 is TGTGCCAACGACTATGGCTACACCTTC. This chain uses TRBV2 with TRBJ1-2; no definite D call. The V and J ends lost 10 bases and 3 bases respectively, with 3 bases between them. Germline CDR1 is SNHLY and CDR2 is FYNNEI. CDR3 length: 9 amino acids.

The CDR3 is CASSVSGTGELFF. CDR3 nucleotides: TGTGCCAGCAGCGTATCAGGCACCGGGGAGCTGTTTTTT. V and J are TRBV9 and TRBJ2-2; D not resolved. There are 13 residues in the CDR3. Germline V gives CDR1 SGDLS, CDR2 YYNGEE. The V end was cut by 1 base, the J end by 4 bases, with 5 bases between. The entire variable domain, with the rest obtained from reference TRBV9 and TRBJ2-2, is as follows: DSGVTQTPKHLITATGQRVTLRCSPRSGDLSVYWYQQSLDQGLQFLIQYYNGEERAKGNILERFSAQQFPDLHSELNLSSLELGDSALYFCASSVSGTGELFFGEGSRLTVL.

This sequence joins TRBV29-1 and TRBJ1-1; 7 bases are a match to TRBD1. This CDR3 spans 13 amino acids. The germline CDR1 and CDR2 sequences are SQVTM and ANQGSEA. V lost 6 bases, J lost 5 bases, and 9 bases stayed unmatched. The CDR3 sequence is CSVLGQVETEAFF. In DNA, the CDR3 is TGCAGCGTCCTAGGACAGGTGGAAACTGAAGCTTTCTTT.

The J gene is TRBJ2-5, the V gene TRBV2, with 12 bases identical to TRBD2. This CDR3 has 14 amino acids. The trim removed 8 bases at V and 5 bases at J, leaving 6 bases unmatched. In germline, CDR1 is SNHLY, CDR2 FYNNEI. CDR3: CASPSGRAVETQYF. The CDR3 nucleotides are TGTGCCAGCCCTAGCGGGAGGGCCGTGGAGACCCAGTACTTC.

V gene TRBV13 combines with J gene TRBJ2-4; D gene uncertain. Germline V gives CDR1 PRHDT, CDR2 FYEKMQ (reference sequence). Trimming pared 0 bases from V and 4 bases from J, leaving 7 bases between. The CDR3 consists of 14 residues. CDR3 DNA sequence: TGTGCCAGCAGCTTAGGACAGTGGAAAAACATTCAGTACTTC. It specifies CASSLGQWKNIQYF. The complete variable domain, with remaining parts taken from reference TRBV13 and TRBJ2-4, reads AAGVIQSPRHLIKEKRETATLKCYPIPRHDTVYWYQQGPGQDPQFLISFYEKMQSDKGSIPDRFSAQQFSDYHSELNMSSLELGDSALYFCASSLGQWKNIQYFGAGTRLSVL.

CDR3 nucleotide sequence: TGTGCCAGCAGGGCCGGGACTCCCACCTACGAGCAGTACTTC. It translates to CASRAGTPTYEQYF. This sequence joins TRBV2 and TRBJ2-7; tentatively, D is TRBD2 (6 bases). Germline loops: CDR1 SNHLY, CDR2 FYNNEI. The ends were cut back, 6 bases at V and 2 bases at J, with 14 bases in the middle. The CDR3 is made up of 14 amino acids.

The chain links TRBV7-9 to TRBJ1-4; TRBD1 might be the D (5 bases). V shed 1 base and J shed 8 bases, with 11 bases lying between them. There are 14 residues in the CDR3. Germline V gives CDR1 SEHNR, CDR2 FQNEAQ (reference sequence). Here the CDR3 DNA reads TGTGCCAGCAGCTTAGTTGGGGCAAAGGAAAAACTGTTTTTT. It codes for CASSLVGAKEKLFF.

CDR3 sequence: CASSYDPPNYGYTF. CDR3 coding DNA: TGTGCCAGCAGTTACGATCCACCTAACTATGGCTACACCTTC. The chain joins TRBV6-6 to TRBJ1-2; D is undetermined. V lost 2 bases and J 0 bases, leaving 7 bases between the germline ends. The CDR3 runs 14 residues. Germline V gene sequence: CDR1 MNHNY, CDR2 SVGAGI (reference sequence).

This rearrangement joins TRBV5-6 to TRBJ2-3, with 8 nucleotides matching TRBD2. V trimming: 6 bases; J trimming: 5 bases; junction bases outside the gene matches: 11. Germline-derived CDR1 and CDR2 are SGHDT and YYEEEE. The CDR3 is 15 amino acids. CDR3 protein: CASIPGTRGGDTQYF. For the CDR3, the DNA is TGTGCCAGCATCCCCGGGACTAGGGGAGGAGATACGCAGTATTTT.

In its sample, this clone was seen once. This chain uses TRBV21-1 with TRBJ1-4; the table gives TRBD1 as D, unverified against the DNA. TRBV21-1 is an annotated pseudogene. The length of the CDR3 is 15 residues. The CDR3 loop reads CASSNRQNPNEKLFF. In DNA, the CDR3 is TGTGCCAGCAGCAACAGACAGAATCCTAATGAAAAACTGTTTTTT.

The V call is TRBV19, the J call TRBJ2-7; 10 bases line up with TRBD1. CDR1 is LNHDA and CDR2 is SQIVND in the germline V gene (reference sequence). Trimming at V came to 4 bases and at J to 6 bases, leaving 6 bases not matched to a gene. The CDR3 is 14 residues long. The CDR3 is CASSTGTGALEQYF. The CDR3 region has the DNA TGTGCCAGTAGTACCGGGACAGGGGCCCTCGAGCAGTACTTC.